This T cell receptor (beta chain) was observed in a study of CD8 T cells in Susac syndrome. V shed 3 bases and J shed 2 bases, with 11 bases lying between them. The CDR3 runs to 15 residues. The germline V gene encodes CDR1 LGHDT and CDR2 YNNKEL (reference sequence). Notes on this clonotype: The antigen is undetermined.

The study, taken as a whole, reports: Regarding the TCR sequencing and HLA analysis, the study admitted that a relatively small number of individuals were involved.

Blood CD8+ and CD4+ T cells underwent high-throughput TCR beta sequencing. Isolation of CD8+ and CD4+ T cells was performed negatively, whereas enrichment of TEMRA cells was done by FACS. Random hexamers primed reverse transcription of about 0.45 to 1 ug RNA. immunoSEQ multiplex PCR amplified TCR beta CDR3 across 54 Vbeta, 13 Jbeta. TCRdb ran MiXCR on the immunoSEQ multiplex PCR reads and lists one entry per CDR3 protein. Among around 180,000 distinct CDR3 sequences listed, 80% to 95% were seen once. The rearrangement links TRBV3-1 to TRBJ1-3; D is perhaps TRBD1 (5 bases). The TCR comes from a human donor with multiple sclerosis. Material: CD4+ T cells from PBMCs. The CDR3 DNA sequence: TGTGCCAGCAGCCACGTCCAGGGTACTGGAAACACCATATATTTT. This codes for CASSHVQGTGNTIYF.